Presented here are 10 T cell receptor beta chains from one specimen sequenced in a study of radiation and T cells in renal cell carcinoma. Repertoires were generated with immunoSEQ multiplex PCR, while TCRdb's copy carries only in-frame clones and drops some. The sample lists 100,000 to 150,000 clones; over 75% were seen once. Time point: blood 2 weeks post-SBRT. Regarding treatment: 15 Gy SBRT to primary tumor, nephrectomy 4 weeks later. This material consisted of blood, taken from a patient whose treatment included radiotherapy and nephrectomy. These receptors came from a man aged 50-60 years with renal cell carcinoma.

This clone was seen a handful of times. This rearrangement joins TRBV19 to TRBJ1-2; unclear D gene. There are 16 residues in the CDR3. CDR1 and CDR2 from the germline V gene are LNHDA and SQIVND (reference sequence). V lost 6 bases and J 4 bases, leaving 21 bases between the germline ends. As DNA, the CDR3 is TGTGCCAGTAGCCACGGACTTTTTGGCAGACGCTATGGCTACACCTTC. The encoded protein is CASSHGLFGRRYGYTF.

The chain carries TRBV6-5 and TRBJ2-7, with 9 bases lining up with TRBD1. Trimming cost V 0 bases and J 6 bases; bases outside gene matches: 6. CDR1 and CDR2 (germline): MNHEY, SVGAGI. There are 15 residues in the CDR3. The CDR3: CASSYSGQGIGEQYF. Written as DNA, the CDR3 is TGTGCCAGCAGTTACTCGGGACAGGGTATCGGCGAGCAGTACTTC.

The chain joins TRBV11-2 to TRBJ2-2; TRBD1 might be the D (6 bases). V shed 3 bases and J shed 6 bases, with 20 bases lying between them. The CDR3 extends over 17 amino acids. The V gene's germline CDR1 is SGHAT and CDR2 FQNNGV. CDR3 nucleotide sequence: TGTGCCAGCAGCTTGCCCCGCTACAGGGAAGGGTCCGGGGAGCTGTTTTTT. Protein: CASSLPRYREGSGELFF.

The rearrangement joins TRBV6-4 to TRBJ2-7; a weak D match, TRBD1 (6 bases). The CDR3 totals 15 residues. V was clipped by 2 bases and J by 0 bases, with 11 bases between them. CDR1 is MRHNA, CDR2 SNTAGT, per germline. For the CDR3, the DNA is TGTGCCAGCAGTGACGCCCAGGGGATCTCCTACGAGCAGTACTTC. This sequence encodes CASSDAQGISYEQYF.

The chain uses TRBV7-9 and TRBJ2-3, with 7 bases that match TRBD1. The CDR3 totals 17 residues. Per the germline V gene, CDR1 is SEHNR and CDR2 is FQNEAQ (reference sequence). J lost 1 base, V lost 5 bases, and 12 bases had no gene match. CDR3 loop: CASSRPTGLKGTDTQYF. The CDR3 nucleotides are TGTGCCAGCAGCCGCCCGACAGGGCTTAAAGGCACAGATACGCAGTATTTT.

The chain is built from TRBV7-9 and TRBJ1-2; D unresolved. Trimming removed 5 bases at V and 5 bases at J, with 12 bases between. The CDR3 length is 13 residues. The germline V gene has CDR1 SEHNR and CDR2 FQNEAQ (reference sequence). The CDR3 sequence: CASSPNLAYGYTF. CDR3 nucleotides: TGTGCCAGCAGCCCCAATCTGGCATATGGCTACACCTTC.

In its sample, this clone was seen once. The chain has TRBV19 and TRBJ1-1; D possibly corresponds to TRBD1 (6 bases). CDR3 size: 15 residues. Germline values: CDR1 LNHDA, CDR2 SQIVND (reference sequence). The ends were cut back, 6 bases at V and 4 bases at J, with 18 bases in the middle. CDR3 sequence: CASRTGTIVGTEAFF. CDR3 DNA sequence: TGTGCCAGTAGAACCGGGACAATTGTAGGCACTGAAGCTTTCTTT. Looking up the rest from reference TRBV19 and TRBJ1-1 gives the full variable domain: DGGITQSPKYLFRKEGQNVTLSCEQNLNHDAMYWYRQDPGQGLRLIYYSQIVNDFQKGDIAEGYSVSREKKESFPLTVTSAQKNPTAFYLCASRTGTIVGTEAFFGQGTRLTVV.

The CDR3 nucleotides read TGTGCCAGCGGTGGTCGCGGGCAGTACTTC. Amino acids: CASGGRGQYF. V usage is TRBV28 and J usage is TRBJ2-7; D gene uncertain. V gave up 8 bases and J gave up 9 bases, with 11 bases separating them. The CDR3 has 10 amino acids. In germline, CDR1 is MDHEN, CDR2 SYDVKM. The whole variable domain, remainder taken from reference TRBV28 and TRBJ2-7, is DVKVTQSSRYLVKRTGEKVFLECVQDMDHENMFWYRQDPGLGLRLIYFSYDVKMKEKGDIPEGYSVSREKKERFSLILESASTNQTSMYLCASGGRGQYFGPGTRLTVT.

This clone is medium-sized within its sample. The V call is TRBV4-2, the J call TRBJ1-5, with unresolved D. V dropped 0 bases and J dropped 0 bases, with 6 bases sitting between them. There are 15 residues in the CDR3. CDR1 is LGHNA, CDR2 YNFKEQ, per germline. The CDR3 coding sequence is TGTGCCAGCAGCCAAGAGGGAGGTAGCAATCAGCCCCAGCATTTT. Translating gives CASSQEGGSNQPQHF.

The J gene is TRBJ2-2, the V gene TRBV5-4; D is unresolved. This CDR3 is built from 14 residues. Trimming cost V 2 bases and J 3 bases, with 8 bases left between them. The germline V gene has CDR1 SGHNT and CDR2 YYREEE (reference sequence). The CDR3 here is CASSFFSDTGELFF. The CDR3 coding sequence is TGTGCCAGCAGCTTCTTTTCGGACACCGGGGAGCTGTTTTTT.